The rows below give T cell receptor beta chains drawn from one sample of a study of shared clonotypes between healthy human individuals. The protocol was immunoSEQ multiplex PCR, while the TCRdb copy is restricted to in-frame clones and leaves out a portion. Among 640,000 or so clones, more than 70% were seen once, and the ten largest hold approximately 1.8%. The specimen sequenced was memory CD4+ T cells sorted from blood. These receptor sequences come from a young woman in good health. The CDR3 runs from the conserved cysteine through the conserved F or W. Fields, in order: D gene, V gene, J gene, clone size, CDR3 DNA, CDR3 protein. D genes are given only for firm matches. A clone size is listed for some rows: how often the clone was seen (once, few, many), or a class if it is expanded.

NA,TRBV28,TRBJ2-7,once,TGTGCCAGCAGTACTCAGGAGCCGCAGTACTTC,CASSTQEPQYF
NA,TRBV11-3,TRBJ2-1,NA,TGTGCCAGCAGCTTTAGGGAGTCCAATGAGCAGTTCTTC,CASSFRESNEQFF
NA,TRBV19,TRBJ1-5,NA,TGTGCCAGTAGTATACAACAGAACCCCAATCAGCCCCAGCATTTT,CASSIQQNPNQPQHF
NA,TRBV5-6,TRBJ2-3,NA,TGTGCCAGCAGCTTGGCCTGGGGGGCAGATACGCAGTATTTT,CASSLAWGADTQYF
TRBD1,TRBV6-1,TRBJ1-2,NA,TGTGCCAGCAGTGAAGTGTTTTTTTGGGACAGGGGGCGCGGGGACTATGGCTACACCTTC,CASSEVFFWDRGRGDYGYTF
NA,TRBV28,TRBJ2-3,NA,TGTGCCAGCACACACCACAGGGAATACACAGATACGCAGTATTTT,CASTHHREYTDTQYF
NA,TRBV7-8,TRBJ1-2,NA,TGTGCCAGCAGCTTAGAAGGGTTGTGGGGCTACACCTTC,CASSLEGLWGYTF
NA,TRBV6-1,TRBJ1-1,NA,TGTGCCAGCAGCACCGTCATGAACACTGAAGCTTTCTTT,CASSTVMNTEAFF
NA,TRBV25-1,TRBJ2-2,few,TGTGCCAGCAGTGGTAGCGTGACCGGGGAGCTGTTTTTT,CASSGSVTGELFF
NA,TRBV7-2,TRBJ1-5,NA,TGTGCCAGCAGCCAAAACGGGGGGTTAGATCAGCCCCAGCATTTT,CASSQNGGLDQPQHF
NA,TRBV5-6,TRBJ1-1,NA,TGTGCCAGCAGCGGAGGCTTTACTACGAACACTGAAGCTTTCTTT,CASSGGFTTNTEAFF
TRBD2,TRBV19,TRBJ2-2,NA,TGTGCCAGTAGGGTAGGAGCGGGGTACGGGGAGCTGTTTTTT,CASRVGAGYGELFF
NA,TRBV28,TRBJ1-2,NA,TGTGCCAGCAGTGCTGGGGGGAACTATGGCTACACCTTC,CASSAGGNYGYTF
TRBD2,TRBV11-3,TRBJ2-1,NA,TGTGCCAGCAGCCAGAGTCAGGCTAGCGGGAGCATTGAGCAGTTCTTC,CASSQSQASGSIEQFF
TRBD1,TRBV5-6,TRBJ1-4,few,TGTGCCAGCAGCAGACGGACAGGGTCTAATGAAAAACTGTTTTTT,CASSRRTGSNEKLFF
NA,TRBV18,TRBJ2-3,NA,TGTGCCAGCTCACCCATTTCTGGGGAGGCTACGCAGTATTTT,CASSPISGEATQYF
NA,TRBV11-2,TRBJ2-1,NA,TGTGCCAGCAGCTTCGACAAGGGTCCGCGGGAGCAGTTCTTC,CASSFDKGPREQFF
NA,TRBV19,TRBJ2-7,NA,TGTGCCAGTAGTATCCCGGGGTCCCTCTCCTACGAGCAGTACTTC,CASSIPGSLSYEQYF
TRBD2,TRBV6-5,TRBJ2-1,NA,TGTGCCAGTAGTCGGGAGGGGAAATACAATGAGCAGTTCTTC,CASSREGKYNEQFF
NA,TRBV19,TRBJ1-5,few,TGTGCCAGTAGCGGGGGGAGGGCTCAGCCCCAGCATTTT,CASSGGRAQPQHF
NA,TRBV5-1,TRBJ2-7,NA,TGCGCCAGCAGCCCCGGGACCGAGGGGATCGGCGAGCAGTACTTC,CASSPGTEGIGEQYF
TRBD2,TRBV18,TRBJ2-5,NA,TGTGCCAGCTCACCAAGGCTAGCGGGAGGGCGACAGGAGACCCAGTACTTC,CASSPRLAGGRQETQYF
NA,TRBV19,TRBJ1-2,once,TGTGCCAGTAGTCCTTCTGAAGGTACCTATGGCTACACCTTC,CASSPSEGTYGYTF
NA,TRBV27,TRBJ2-6,NA,TGTGCCAGCAGTTCTCCAGGCCCCTCTGGGGCCAACGTCCTGACTTTC,CASSSPGPSGANVLTF
TRBD1,TRBV28,TRBJ1-1,NA,TGTGCCAGCAGTTTAGGGGGCAGGGGGAAAGCTGAAGCTTTCTTT,CASSLGGRGKAEAFF
NA,TRBV14,TRBJ1-3,NA,TGTGCCAGCAGCCGTGCGAGCTCTGGAAACACCATATATTTT,CASSRASSGNTIYF
NA,TRBV7-2,TRBJ2-3,NA,TGTGCCAGCAGCTTAGCGGCGATCACAGATACGCAGTATTTT,CASSLAAITDTQYF
NA,TRBV14,TRBJ2-1,NA,TGTGCCAGCAGCCAACTTATTCGGGATGAGCAGTTCTTC,CASSQLIRDEQFF
NA,TRBV2,TRBJ2-7,NA,TGTGCCAGCAGCGAACAGGGTCCCCACGAGCAGTACTTC,CASSEQGPHEQYF
TRBD2,TRBV6-5,TRBJ2-7,few,TGTGCCAGCAGTTACGGTTTTAGCGGGAGTGTCTACGAGCAGTACTTC,CASSYGFSGSVYEQYF
NA,TRBV27,TRBJ2-7,NA,TGTGCCAGCAGTCCGTTCGGGGGGCCCCTTTACGAGCAGTACTTC,CASSPFGGPLYEQYF